These 13 T cell receptor beta chains were all obtained from the same sample, sequenced in a study of T cell changes during pregnancy in multiple sclerosis. Generated by immunoSEQ multiplex PCR, the TCRdb table keeps only in-frame clones and is missing some. The table has tens of thousands of clones, 91% seen once. The sequenced sample was CD4+ T cells from peripheral blood mononuclear cells, obtained in the second trimester of pregnancy. These receptors were taken from a female donor in good health, enrolled as a control in a pregnancy study.

This chain connects TRBV7-6 to TRBJ2-7; 12 bases agree with TRBD2. CDR1 and CDR2 from the germline V gene are SGHVS and FNYEAQ. The ends lost 5 bases at V and 9 bases at J; junction bases unmatched: 11. This CDR3 is built from 15 residues. The CDR3 protein is CASSPSSGGVVAQYF. The CDR3 nucleotides read TGTGCCAGCAGCCCCTCTAGCGGGGGGGTAGTTGCGCAGTACTTC.

The gene calls are TRBV6-5 and TRBJ2-7, with TRBD1 matching over 7 bases. The CDR3 has 16 residues. J lost 0 bases, V lost 0 bases, and 5 bases had no gene match. Per germline, CDR1 MNHEY and CDR2 SVGAGI. The CDR3 coding sequence is TGTGCCAGCAGTTACTCGAACAGGGGATACTCCTACGAGCAGTACTTC. This codes for CASSYSNRGYSYEQYF.

In this sample, this clone turned up once. This sequence joins TRBV10-3 and TRBJ1-2, with D unresolved. The CDR3 has 13 amino acids. CDR1 and CDR2 (germline): ENHRY, SYGVKD. Trimming took off 3 bases at V and 8 bases at J, with 13 bases between the two ends. Here the CDR3 DNA reads TGTGCCATCAGTGATTCCCCAGGCGACGGCTACACCTTC. This encodes CAISDSPGDGYTF.

In regard to this clone: The junction differs from germline at one of its ends, possibly a read error. The chain links TRBV7-7 to TRBJ2-3; the match to TRBD1 covers 8 bases. Germline V gene sequence: CDR1 SSHAT, CDR2 FNYEAQ (reference sequence). This CDR3 has 13 amino acids. The CDR3 protein is CASSLTGQGTQYF. CDR3 DNA sequence: TGTGCTAGCAGCCTCACCGGACAGGGCACGCAGTATTTT.

This chain uses TRBV10-3 with TRBJ2-3; D perhaps matches TRBD1 (6 bases). From germline, CDR1 is ENHRY and CDR2 SYGVKD. This CDR3 comprises 16 residues. The V gene lost 6 bases and the J gene lost 2 bases, with 18 bases spanning the gap. CDR3 sequence reads: CAISNPHRESTDTQYF. The DNA of the CDR3 is TGTGCCATCAGCAACCCGCACAGGGAATCCACAGATACGCAGTATTTT.

This chain joins TRBV6-4 and TRBJ1-3; TRBD1 aligns across 7 bases. Trimming took 5 bases from V and 1 from J; bases not matched to a gene: 2. This CDR3 spans 14 amino acids. The germline V gene has CDR1 MRHNA and CDR2 SNTAGT. The CDR3: CASSPTGSGNTIYF. The CDR3 coding sequence is TGTGCCAGCAGTCCGACAGGGTCTGGAAACACCATATATTTT.

This clone was detected once. The chain couples TRBV6-1 to TRBJ2-5, with TRBD2 matching over 12 bases. CDR1 and CDR2 (germline): MNHNS, SASEGT. V shed 4 bases and J 6 bases; nucleotides not matched to a gene: 9. The CDR3 is 16 amino acids. CDR3 region: CASSASGGALPQTQYF. CDR3 bases: TGTGCCAGCAGTGCTAGCGGGGGGGCCCTCCCCCAGACCCAGTACTTC.

This clone has only one observation. The junction shows a germline mismatch at one end, possibly a read error. In the same sample, other DNA sequences code for this CDR3. The genes are TRBV28 and TRBJ1-2, with 7 bases that match TRBD1. Germline CDR1 is MDHEN and CDR2 is SYDVKM. The CDR3 consists of 14 residues. The CDR3 loop is CASSPGTAIYGYTF. CDR3 bases: TGTGCCAGCAGTCCGGGGACAGCAATCTATGGCTACACCTTT.

This clone was detected only a few times. This chain uses TRBV30 with TRBJ1-2, with a weak D call TRBD1 (5 bases). The CDR3 is made up of 13 amino acids. From germline, CDR1 is GTSNPN and CDR2 SVGIG (reference sequence). The ends were cut back, 3 bases at V and 5 bases at J, with 13 bases in the middle. The CDR3 nucleotides read TGTGCCTGGAGGTCTGGAGGGACTTATGGCTACACCTTC. Encoded protein: CAWRSGGTYGYTF.

The J gene is TRBJ1-1, the V gene TRBV6-1; 9 nucleotides agree with TRBD1. The CDR3 sequence is 14 residues long. V was clipped by 3 bases and J by 4 bases; unmatched bases: 3. Germline V gives CDR1 MNHNS, CDR2 SASEGT. CDR3 in amino acids: CASSEGQGATEAFF. The CDR3 coding sequence is TGTGCCAGCAGTGAGGGACAGGGAGCCACTGAAGCTTTCTTT.

The rearrangement uses TRBV7-2 and TRBJ1-3; D uncertain. Trimming took 7 bases from V and 4 from J, leaving 14 bases between them. Germline-derived CDR1 and CDR2 are SGHTA and FQGNSA. The CDR3 is 14 residues long. The CDR3 nucleotides are TGTGCCAGCACCCCCACCGCCAGGGGAAACACCATATATTTT. Translation: CASTPTARGNTIYF.

The chain recombines TRBV19 with TRBJ1-5, with a weak D call TRBD1 (6 bases). The CDR3 sequence is 12 residues long. Trimming took off 10 bases at V and 9 bases at J, with 16 bases between the two ends. Germline V lookup: CDR1 LNHDA, CDR2 SQIVND (reference sequence). CDR3 sequence: CATQGPPGPQHF. CDR3 coding DNA: TGTGCCACTCAGGGGCCCCCGGGGCCCCAGCATTTT. The variable domain in full, with the rest retrieved from reference TRBV19 and TRBJ1-5, is DGGITQSPKYLFRKEGQNVTLSCEQNLNHDAMYWYRQDPGQGLRLIYYSQIVNDFQKGDIAEGYSVSREKKESFPLTVTSAQKNPTAFYLCATQGPPGPQHFGDGTRLSIL.

The gene calls are TRBV9 and TRBJ1-3, with D possibly being TRBD1 (6 bases). There are 18 residues in the CDR3. The V end lost 0 bases, the J end lost 3 bases, and 19 bases lay between the germline ends. Germline CDR1 is SGDLS and CDR2 is YYNGEE. CDR3 loop: CASSVDHTVGAFGNTIYF. DNA of the CDR3: TGTGCCAGCAGCGTAGATCACACGGTGGGGGCATTTGGAAACACCATATATTTT.